This T cell receptor beta chain was recorded in a study of T cells in Graves' hyperthyroidism and ophthalmopathy. This clonotype appeared many times. The CDR3 is 16 amino acids. CDR1 MNHEY and CDR2 SVGAGI come from the germline V gene. J lost 4 bases, V lost 0 bases, and 7 bases had no gene match. Regions amplified from RNA transcripts were the TCR beta CDR3 regions. The study used the HTBI primer set for a first-round RT-PCR of the TCR CDR3. A single record per CDR3 protein comes from TCRdb applying MiXCR to the multiplex PCR reads. The sample carries some 600,000 distinct CDR3 sequences, around 13% recorded once.

This chain links TRBV6-5 with TRBJ2-7, with 9 bases aligning to TRBD1. Input material: blood. This TCR was sampled from a woman in her thirties with Graves' hyperthyroidism that later progressed to Graves' ophthalmopathy. Written as DNA, the CDR3 is TGTGCCAGCAGTTACTCGTGGGGACAGGGTGGTTACGAGCAGTACTTC. Protein product: CASSYSWGQGGYEQYF.